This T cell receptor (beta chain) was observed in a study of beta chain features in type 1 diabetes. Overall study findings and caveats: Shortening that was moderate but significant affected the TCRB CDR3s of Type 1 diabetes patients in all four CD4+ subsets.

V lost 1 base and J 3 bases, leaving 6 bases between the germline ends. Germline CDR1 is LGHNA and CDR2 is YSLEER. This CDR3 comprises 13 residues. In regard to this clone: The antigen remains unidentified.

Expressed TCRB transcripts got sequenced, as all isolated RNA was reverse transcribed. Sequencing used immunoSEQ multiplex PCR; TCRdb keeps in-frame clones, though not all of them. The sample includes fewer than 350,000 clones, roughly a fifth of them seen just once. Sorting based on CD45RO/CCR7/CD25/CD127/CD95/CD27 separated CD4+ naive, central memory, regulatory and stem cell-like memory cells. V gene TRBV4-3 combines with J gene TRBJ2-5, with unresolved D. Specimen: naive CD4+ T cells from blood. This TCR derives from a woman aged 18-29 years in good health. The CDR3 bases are TGCGCCAGCAGCCAAGTACTCGAAGAGACCCAGTACTTC. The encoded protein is CASSQVLEETQYF.